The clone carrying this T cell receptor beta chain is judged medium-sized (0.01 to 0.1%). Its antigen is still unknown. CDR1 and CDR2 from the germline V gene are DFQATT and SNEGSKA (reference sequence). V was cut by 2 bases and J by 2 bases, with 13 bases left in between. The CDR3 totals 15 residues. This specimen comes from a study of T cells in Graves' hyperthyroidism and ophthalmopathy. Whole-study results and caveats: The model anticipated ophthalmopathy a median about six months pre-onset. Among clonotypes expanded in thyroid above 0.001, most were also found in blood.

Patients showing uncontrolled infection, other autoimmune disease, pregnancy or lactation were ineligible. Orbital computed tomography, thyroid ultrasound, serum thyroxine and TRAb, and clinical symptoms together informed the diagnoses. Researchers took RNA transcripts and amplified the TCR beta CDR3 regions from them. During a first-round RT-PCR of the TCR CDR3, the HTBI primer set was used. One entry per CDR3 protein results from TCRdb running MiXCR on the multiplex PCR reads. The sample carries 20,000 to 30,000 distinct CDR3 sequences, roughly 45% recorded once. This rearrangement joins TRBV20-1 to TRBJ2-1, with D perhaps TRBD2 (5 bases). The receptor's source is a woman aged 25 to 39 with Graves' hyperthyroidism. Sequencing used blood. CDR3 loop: CSARSGWTPYNEQFF. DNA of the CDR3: TGCAGTGCTAGATCAGGATGGACTCCCTACAATGAGCAGTTCTTC.